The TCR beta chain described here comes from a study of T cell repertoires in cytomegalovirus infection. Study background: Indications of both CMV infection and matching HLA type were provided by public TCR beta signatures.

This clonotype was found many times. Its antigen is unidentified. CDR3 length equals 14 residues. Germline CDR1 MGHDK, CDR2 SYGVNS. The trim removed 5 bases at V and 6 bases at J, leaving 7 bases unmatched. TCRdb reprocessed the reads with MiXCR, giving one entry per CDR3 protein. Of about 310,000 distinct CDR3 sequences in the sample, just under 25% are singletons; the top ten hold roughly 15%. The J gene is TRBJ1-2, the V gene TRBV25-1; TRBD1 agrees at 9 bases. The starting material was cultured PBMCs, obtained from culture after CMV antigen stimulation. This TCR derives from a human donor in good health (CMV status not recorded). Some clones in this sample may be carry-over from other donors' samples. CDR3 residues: CASSRGQGSNGYTF. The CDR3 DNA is TGTGCCAGCAGTCGGGGACAGGGAAGTAATGGCTACACCTTC.